One sample yielded the 5 T cell receptor beta chains listed below, sequenced in a study of cytomegalovirus exposure and HLA in healthy donors. Repertoires were generated with immunoSEQ multiplex PCR, while TCRdb's copy carries only in-frame clones and drops some. In the table there are 90,000 to 100,000 clones, around nine tenths of which are singletons. The material sequenced was PBMCs. The source is a woman aged 25-40 years in good health and CMV-seronegative.

The chain has TRBV11-2 and TRBJ2-3, with 13 positions matching TRBD2. V dropped 4 bases and J dropped 4; count of bases not matched to a gene: 2. CDR1 SGHAT and CDR2 FQNNGV come from the germline V gene. The CDR3 consists of 15 residues. The CDR3 nucleotides read TGTGCCAGCAGCTCACTAGCGGGGGGGCCAGATACGCAGTATTTT. Amino acid sequence: CASSSLAGGPDTQYF.

The chain carries TRBV12-2 and TRBJ1-5. TRBV12-2 is shown as a pseudogene. The CDR3 is made up of 8 amino acids. The CDR3 spells CASRSRHF. CDR3 nucleotide sequence: TGTGCAAGTCGCTCCCGGCATTTT.

The genes are TRBV4-1 and TRBJ2-1, with TRBD2 matching 13 bases. This CDR3 spans 15 amino acids. Trimming at V came to 3 bases and at J to 7 bases, leaving 3 bases not matched to a gene. Germline V lookup: CDR1 MGHRA, CDR2 YSYEKL. The CDR3 bases are TGCGCCAGCAGCCAGACTAGCGGGGGGCGTAATGAGCAGTTCTTC. Translated: CASSQTSGGRNEQFF.

The V gene is TRBV6-5, the J gene TRBJ1-2; D perhaps matches TRBD1 (5 bases). This CDR3 spans 13 amino acids. CDR1 is MNHEY and CDR2 is SVGAGI in the germline V gene. V gave up 3 bases and J gave up 7 bases, with 12 bases separating them. The CDR3 is CASSYTGRGGYTF. CDR3 coding DNA: TGTGCCAGCAGTTATACAGGAAGGGGTGGCTACACCTTC.

V gene TRBV6-1 combines with J gene TRBJ2-7; no reliable D call. V lost 8 bases and J lost 5, with 13 bases in between. The CDR3 loop spans 12 amino acids. In germline, CDR1 is MNHNS, CDR2 SASEGT. CDR3: CASYRSPNEQYF. Written as DNA, the CDR3 is TGTGCCAGCTACCGGTCGCCCAACGAGCAGTACTTC.